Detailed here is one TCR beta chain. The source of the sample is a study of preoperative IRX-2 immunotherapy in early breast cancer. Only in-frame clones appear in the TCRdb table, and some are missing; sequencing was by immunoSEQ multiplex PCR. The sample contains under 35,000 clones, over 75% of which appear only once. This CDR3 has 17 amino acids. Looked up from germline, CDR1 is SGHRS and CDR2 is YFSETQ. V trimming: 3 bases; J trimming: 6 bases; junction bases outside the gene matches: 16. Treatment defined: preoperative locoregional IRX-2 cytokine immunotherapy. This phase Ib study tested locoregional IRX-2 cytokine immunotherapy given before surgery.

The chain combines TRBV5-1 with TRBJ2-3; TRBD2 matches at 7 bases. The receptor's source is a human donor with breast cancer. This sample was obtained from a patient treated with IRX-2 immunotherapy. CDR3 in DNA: TGCGCCAGCAGCTCTACGACTAGCTCCCCCGGGTTGGATACGCAGTATTTT. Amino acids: CASSSTTSSPGLDTQYF.